This TCR beta chain was obtained from a study of CD8 T cells in Susac syndrome. As concerns this clonotype: The antigen is unknown.

0.5 to 1 ug RNA was reverse transcribed with random hexamers. An immunoSEQ multiplex PCR generated amplified TCR beta CDR3 products spanning 54 Vbeta and 13 Jbeta. A single record per CDR3 protein comes from TCRdb applying MiXCR to the immunoSEQ multiplex PCR reads. Seen here are roughly 190,000 distinct CDR3 sequences, around 95% observed once, and the top ten hold around 0.16%. Germline V gene lookup returns CDR1 LGHDT and CDR2 YNNKEL (reference sequence). Deletions cut 4 bases from V and 4 bases from J, with 16 bases between. The CDR3 extends over 15 amino acids. Findings of the study overall: The number of individuals included in the study's TCR sequencing and HLA analysis was acknowledged as relatively small.

The rearrangement uses TRBV3-1 and TRBJ2-5, with a possible D match to TRBD1 (5 bases). The TCR comes from a human donor with Susac syndrome. Material: CD8+ T cells from PBMCs. The CDR3 DNA is TGTGCCAGCAGCCCAACGACAGCCAGCCCAGAGACCCAGTACTTC. Translation gives CASSPTTASPETQYF.